The rows below give T cell receptor beta chains drawn from one sample of a study of CD8+ T cells in alopecia areata. Some clones are missing from TCRdb's copy, which holds only in-frame ones; the method was immunoSEQ multiplex PCR. Of more than 200,000 clones detected, around 67% appear once; the ten largest clones hold under 1.5%. The specimen was CD4+ T cells sorted from blood, collected at week 0. These receptors all come from a human donor with alopecia areata. Each CDR3 is given with its conserved first and last residue. Fields, in order: CDR3 protein, CDR3 DNA, J gene, V gene, D gene, clone size. The D gene is left open where the match is weak. Expanded clones get a size class; other rows say once, few or many, or leave the size out.

CDR3aa: CASSLAGTGGEEQFF
CDR3nt: TGCGCCAGCAGCTTGGCCGGGACAGGGGGCGAAGAGCAGTTCTTC
j_gene: TRBJ2-1
v_gene: TRBV5-1
d_gene: TRBD1
abundance: NA

CDR3aa: CASSLALEVTLAKNIQYF
CDR3nt: TGTGCCAGCAGCTTAGCCCTAGAGGTCACCTTAGCCAAAAACATTCAGTACTTC
j_gene: TRBJ2-4
v_gene: TRBV11-2
d_gene: NA
abundance: NA

CDR3aa: CASNEQGQEGYTF
CDR3nt: TGTGCCAGCAACGAGCAGGGGCAAGAGGGCTACACCTTC
j_gene: TRBJ1-2
v_gene: TRBV2
d_gene: NA
abundance: NA

CDR3aa: CAWSPGTSSGTDTQYF
CDR3nt: TGTGCCTGGAGCCCCGGGACTAGCAGCGGCACAGATACGCAGTATTTT
j_gene: TRBJ2-3
v_gene: TRBV30
d_gene: TRBD2
abundance: NA

CDR3aa: CASSQDVAGDQPQHF
CDR3nt: TGTGCCAGCAGCCAAGATGTAGCGGGGGATCAGCCCCAGCATTTT
j_gene: TRBJ1-5
v_gene: TRBV4-2
d_gene: NA
abundance: NA

CDR3aa: CASSAYRGSPLHF
CDR3nt: TGTGCCAGCAGTGCGTACAGGGGATCACCCCTCCACTTT
j_gene: TRBJ1-6
v_gene: TRBV6-5
d_gene: TRBD1
abundance: NA

CDR3aa: CASSRTGATYEQYF
CDR3nt: TGTGCCAGCTCCCGGACAGGGGCCACCTACGAGCAGTACTTC
j_gene: TRBJ2-7
v_gene: TRBV18
d_gene: TRBD1
abundance: NA

CDR3aa: CASRDRQGLDTQYF
CDR3nt: TGTGCCAGCAGGGACCGCCAGGGTTTAGATACGCAGTATTTT
j_gene: TRBJ2-3
v_gene: TRBV5-4
d_gene: NA
abundance: NA

CDR3aa: CASSQGGTARAQETQYF
CDR3nt: TGCGCCAGCAGCCAAGGGGGGACAGCGAGAGCACAAGAGACCCAGTACTTC
j_gene: TRBJ2-5
v_gene: TRBV4-3
d_gene: TRBD1
abundance: NA

CDR3aa: CSAGWTGHLFF
CDR3nt: TGCAGTGCTGGGTGGACAGGGCATTTGTTTTTT
j_gene: TRBJ1-4
v_gene: TRBV20-1
d_gene: TRBD1
abundance: NA

CDR3aa: CAWSPGPDTQYF
CDR3nt: TGTGCCTGGAGTCCCGGGCCAGATACGCAGTATTTT
j_gene: TRBJ2-3
v_gene: TRBV30
d_gene: NA
abundance: NA

CDR3aa: CAWRKNYGYTF
CDR3nt: TGTGCCTGGAGAAAGAACTATGGCTACACCTTC
j_gene: TRBJ1-2
v_gene: TRBV30
d_gene: NA
abundance: NA

CDR3aa: CASSLASLVNNEQFF
CDR3nt: TGTGCCAGCAGCTTGGCTTCACTAGTAAACAATGAGCAGTTCTTC
j_gene: TRBJ2-1
v_gene: TRBV5-4
d_gene: NA
abundance: NA

CDR3aa: CAWTRGGQNNQPQHF
CDR3nt: TGTGCCTGGACCCGGGGAGGGCAGAACAATCAGCCCCAGCATTTT
j_gene: TRBJ1-5
v_gene: TRBV30
d_gene: NA
abundance: NA

CDR3aa: CSVIDRGTGELFF
CDR3nt: TGCAGCGTTATCGACAGGGGTACCGGGGAGCTGTTTTTT
j_gene: TRBJ2-2
v_gene: TRBV29-1
d_gene: TRBD1
abundance: few

CDR3aa: CASRQETSGREYF
CDR3nt: TGCGCCAGCAGACAAGAGACTAGCGGACGGGAGTACTTC
j_gene: TRBJ2-7
v_gene: TRBV5-1
d_gene: TRBD2
abundance: NA

CDR3aa: CASSPGGWTDTQYF
CDR3nt: TGTGCCAGCAGCCCCGGGGGGTGGACAGATACGCAGTATTTT
j_gene: TRBJ2-3
v_gene: TRBV9
d_gene: TRBD2
abundance: NA

CDR3aa: CASSGRNRYNEQFF
CDR3nt: TGTGCCAGCAGTGGGAGGAACCGCTACAATGAGCAGTTCTTC
j_gene: TRBJ2-1
v_gene: TRBV2
d_gene: NA
abundance: once

CDR3aa: CASSLARGANVLTF
CDR3nt: TGTGCCAGCAGCTTAGCGCGAGGGGCCAACGTCCTGACTTTC
j_gene: TRBJ2-6
v_gene: TRBV7-2
d_gene: NA
abundance: NA

CDR3aa: CSVRISNQPQHF
CDR3nt: TGCAGCGTACGGATTAGCAATCAGCCCCAGCATTTT
j_gene: TRBJ1-5
v_gene: TRBV29-1
d_gene: NA
abundance: NA

CDR3aa: CASNERINSPLHF
CDR3nt: TGTGCCAGCAACGAAAGAATCAATTCACCCCTCCACTTT
j_gene: TRBJ1-6
v_gene: TRBV25-1
d_gene: NA
abundance: NA

CDR3aa: CASSVVQVPTDTQYF
CDR3nt: TGTGCCAGCAGCGTGGTACAGGTCCCCACAGATACGCAGTATTTT
j_gene: TRBJ2-3
v_gene: TRBV9
d_gene: NA
abundance: NA

CDR3aa: CASSLELMYSGANVLTF
CDR3nt: TGCGCCAGCAGCTTGGAGCTCATGTACTCTGGGGCCAACGTCCTGACTTTC
j_gene: TRBJ2-6
v_gene: TRBV5-1
d_gene: NA
abundance: NA

CDR3aa: CSVDQTTNYGYTF
CDR3nt: TGCAGCGTTGACCAGACTACTAACTATGGCTACACCTTC
j_gene: TRBJ1-2
v_gene: TRBV29-1
d_gene: NA
abundance: NA

CDR3aa: CAISEWGYEQYF
CDR3nt: TGTGCCATCAGTGAATGGGGATACGAGCAGTACTTC
j_gene: TRBJ2-7
v_gene: TRBV10-3
d_gene: NA
abundance: NA

CDR3aa: CAWSAGSNQPQHF
CDR3nt: TGTGCCTGGAGTGCGGGGAGCAATCAGCCCCAGCATTTT
j_gene: TRBJ1-5
v_gene: TRBV30
d_gene: NA
abundance: few

CDR3aa: CASSMIRGQSSYNEQFF
CDR3nt: TGTGCCAGTAGTATGATACGGGGGCAGAGCTCCTACAATGAGCAGTTCTTC
j_gene: TRBJ2-1
v_gene: TRBV19
d_gene: NA
abundance: NA

CDR3aa: CSVGGQGTIGQFF
CDR3nt: TGCAGCGTTGGGGGACAGGGGACCATTGGGCAGTTCTTC
j_gene: TRBJ2-1
v_gene: TRBV29-1
d_gene: TRBD1
abundance: NA

CDR3aa: CAWNQGYNEQFF
CDR3nt: TGTGCCTGGAATCAGGGTTACAATGAGCAGTTCTTC
j_gene: TRBJ2-1
v_gene: TRBV30
d_gene: NA
abundance: NA

CDR3aa: CASSPGTGWGQPQHF
CDR3nt: TGTGCCAGCAGTCCTGGGACAGGGTGGGGTCAGCCCCAGCATTTT
j_gene: TRBJ1-5
v_gene: TRBV6-6
d_gene: TRBD1
abundance: NA

CDR3aa: CSVESSGANVLTF
CDR3nt: TGCAGCGTTGAGTCCTCTGGGGCCAACGTCCTGACTTTC
j_gene: TRBJ2-6
v_gene: TRBV29-1
d_gene: NA
abundance: NA

CDR3aa: CSVAPRGTENTGELFF
CDR3nt: TGCAGCGTTGCCCCACGGGGGACGGAGAACACCGGGGAGCTGTTTTTT
j_gene: TRBJ2-2
v_gene: TRBV29-1
d_gene: NA
abundance: NA

CDR3aa: CASSLRVGLGNTIYF
CDR3nt: TGTGCCAGCAGCTTGCGTGTCGGCCTTGGAAACACCATATATTTT
j_gene: TRBJ1-3
v_gene: TRBV11-1
d_gene: NA
abundance: NA

CDR3aa: CASRTGTEPYEQYF
CDR3nt: TGTGCCAGCAGAACCGGGACGGAACCCTACGAGCAGTACTTC
j_gene: TRBJ2-7
v_gene: TRBV2
d_gene: NA
abundance: NA

CDR3aa: CASAEPSTDTQYF
CDR3nt: TGTGCCAGCGCCGAGCCGAGCACAGATACGCAGTATTTT
j_gene: TRBJ2-3
v_gene: TRBV5-6
d_gene: NA
abundance: NA

CDR3aa: CASSRGTWDEQYF
CDR3nt: TGTGCCAGCAGCCGCGGGACGTGGGACGAGCAGTACTTC
j_gene: TRBJ2-7
v_gene: TRBV7-2
d_gene: NA
abundance: NA

CDR3aa: CASSLVGENQPQHF
CDR3nt: TGTGCCAGCAGCTTAGTGGGGGAAAATCAGCCCCAGCATTTT
j_gene: TRBJ1-5
v_gene: TRBV7-9
d_gene: NA
abundance: NA

CDR3aa: CATSQRVTDNEQFF
CDR3nt: TGTGCCACCAGCCAGAGGGTAACCGACAATGAGCAGTTCTTC
j_gene: TRBJ2-1
v_gene: TRBV15
d_gene: NA
abundance: few

CDR3aa: CATSRGHAPYEQYF
CDR3nt: TGTGCCACCAGCAGAGGACATGCCCCTTACGAGCAGTACTTC
j_gene: TRBJ2-7
v_gene: TRBV15
d_gene: NA
abundance: NA

CDR3aa: CASSVGQGSNSPLHF
CDR3nt: TGTGCCAGCAGCGTAGGACAGGGCTCTAATTCACCCCTCCACTTT
j_gene: TRBJ1-6
v_gene: TRBV9
d_gene: TRBD1
abundance: NA